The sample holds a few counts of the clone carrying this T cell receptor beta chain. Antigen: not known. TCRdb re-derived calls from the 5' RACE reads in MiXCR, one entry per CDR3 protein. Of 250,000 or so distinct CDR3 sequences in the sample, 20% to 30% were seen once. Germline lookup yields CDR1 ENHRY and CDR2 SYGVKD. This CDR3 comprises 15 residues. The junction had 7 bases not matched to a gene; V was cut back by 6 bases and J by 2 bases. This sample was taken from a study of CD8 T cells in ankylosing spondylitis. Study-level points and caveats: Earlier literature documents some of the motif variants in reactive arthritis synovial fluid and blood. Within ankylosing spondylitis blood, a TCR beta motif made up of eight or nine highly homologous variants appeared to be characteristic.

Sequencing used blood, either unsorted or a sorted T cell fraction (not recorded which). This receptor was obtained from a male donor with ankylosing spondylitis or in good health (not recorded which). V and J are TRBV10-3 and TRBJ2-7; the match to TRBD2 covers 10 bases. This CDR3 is CAISPASGGTYEQYF. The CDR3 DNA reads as TGTGCCATCAGCCCTGCTAGCGGGGGAACCTACGAGCAGTACTTC.